Each of the 19 T cell receptor beta chains below was sequenced from the same sample in a study of T cell responses to AZD1222 COVID-19 vaccine. Sequenced by immunoSEQ multiplex PCR; TCRdb stores in-frame clones only, minus some. The table has around 250,000 clones, 80% to 95% seen once; the top ten hold roughly 0.6%. Here the sequenced sample was peripheral blood, taken on day 0 of AZD1222 vaccination. The receptor set was obtained from an adult in good health.

The chain couples TRBV5-6 to TRBJ2-7; 9 nucleotides align to TRBD1. This CDR3 spans 15 amino acids. The germline CDR1 and CDR2 sequences are SGHDT and YYEEEE. The V gene end was trimmed by 0 bases and the J gene end by 3 bases; junction bases not matched to a gene: 4. The CDR3 bases are TGTGCCAGCAGCTTGGGTGGGACAGGGATCTACGAGCAGTACTTC. It is translated as CASSLGGTGIYEQYF.

This chain links TRBV18 with TRBJ1-2, with D uncertain. Trimming shortened V by 1 base and J by 8 bases, and 14 bases separated the two germline ends. The CDR3 length is 14 residues. CDR1 KGHSH and CDR2 LQKENI come from the germline V gene. The CDR3 region is CASSPRRGFEGYTF. The CDR3 nucleotides read TGTGCCAGCTCACCACGGCGCGGGTTTGAGGGCTACACCTTC.

V usage is TRBV5-4 and J usage is TRBJ2-7, with 8 bases aligning to TRBD2. Trimming removed 0 bases from V and 4 bases from J; junction bases left unmatched: 3. This CDR3 has 14 amino acids. In germline, CDR1 is SGHNT, CDR2 YYREEE (reference sequence). The CDR3: CASSLEASGYEQYF. The CDR3 DNA reads as TGTGCCAGCAGCTTGGAGGCTAGCGGGTACGAGCAGTACTTC.

The V call is TRBV25-1, the J call TRBJ1-6; the D is unclear. Germline-derived CDR1 and CDR2 are MGHDK and SYGVNS. Trimming took off 3 bases at V and 6 bases at J, with 9 bases between the two ends. The CDR3 extends over 14 amino acids. The CDR3 DNA reads as TGTGCCAGCAGTGAGGTGGTGAGTAATTCACCCCTCCACTTT. This encodes CASSEVVSNSPLHF.

The rearrangement uses TRBV7-3 and TRBJ2-1; the D gene is possibly TRBD1 (5 bases). The CDR3 consists of 13 residues. V was pared by 5 bases and J by 5 bases, with 10 bases between. Germline V gene sequence: CDR1 SGHTA, CDR2 FQGTGA. The CDR3 reads CASSRDRNNEQFF. The CDR3 region has the DNA TGTGCCAGCAGCCGTGACAGAAACAATGAGCAGTTCTTC.

This sequence joins TRBV15 and TRBJ1-5; D might be TRBD1 (6 bases). This CDR3 spans 14 amino acids. V lost 7 bases, J lost 6 bases, and 16 bases lay in between. CDR1 and CDR2 (germline): LNHNV, YYDKDF (reference sequence). CDR3 amino acids: CATNNGGDAQPQHF. CDR3 coding DNA: TGTGCCACCAACAACGGGGGCGATGCTCAGCCCCAGCATTTT. Based on the CDR3 plus reference TRBV15 and TRBJ1-5, the full variable domain is DAMVIQNPRYQVTQFGKPVTLSCSQTLNHNVMYWYQQKSSQAPKLLFHYYDKDFNNEADTPDNFQSRRPNTSFCFLDIRSPGLGDTAMYLCATNNGGDAQPQHFGDGTRLSIL.

The chain combines TRBV11-2 with TRBJ2-7, with D perhaps assigned TRBD1 or TRBD2 (7 bases each). With 5 bases removed from V and 2 bases from J, the gap between germline ends came to 16 bases. Germline CDR1 SGHAT, CDR2 FQNNGV. This CDR3 is built from 15 residues. In nucleotides, the CDR3 is TGTGCCAGCAGCCGAGCGGGGACAGAGGCCTACGAGCAGTACTTC. Translating it yields CASSRAGTEAYEQYF.

The chain joins TRBV12-5 to TRBJ2-1; 12 nucleotides match TRBD2. In germline, CDR1 is LGHNT, CDR2 FRNRAP. The CDR3 consists of 15 residues. Trimming cost V 1 base and J 5 bases; bases outside gene matches: 0. Here the CDR3 DNA reads TGTGCTAGTGGTTTGGGACTAGCGGGAGACAATGAGCAGTTCTTC. It is translated as CASGLGLAGDNEQFF. Together with reference TRBV12-5 and TRBJ2-1, the CDR3 gives the full variable domain: DARVTQTPRHKVTEMGQEVTMRCQPILGHNTVFWYRQTMMQGLELLAYFRNRAPLDDSGMPKDRFSAEMPDATLATLKIQPSEPRDSAVYFCASGLGLAGDNEQFFGPGTRLTVL.

V usage is TRBV5-1 and J usage is TRBJ1-6; 8 bases align to TRBD1. With V trimmed by 4 bases and J by 10 bases, 7 bases remained unmatched. The germline V gene has CDR1 SGHRS and CDR2 YFSETQ. This CDR3 is built from 14 residues. Written as DNA, the CDR3 is TGCGCCAGCAGCGTGGACAGGGCATTGTCACCCCTCCACTTT. Its translation is CASSVDRALSPLHF.

Turning to this clone: Because the CDR3's place on the DNA is in doubt, the DNA is left out and the CDR3 is given as listed by TCRdb. The chain has TRBV27 and TRBJ2-7. Ends included, the CDR3 has 14 residues. CDR1 and CDR2 (germline): MNHEY, SMNVEV (reference sequence). The CDR3 is CASSLERERGMQYF.

The gene calls are TRBV29-1 and TRBJ1-1; 10 bases agree with TRBD1. Unmatched junction bases numbered 7, after V lost 8 bases and J lost 4 bases. Germline CDR1 is SQVTM and CDR2 is ANQGSEA. This CDR3 is 13 amino acids long. CDR3: CSTGQGEGTEAFF. DNA for the CDR3: TGCAGCACAGGACAGGGGGAGGGCACTGAAGCTTTCTTT.

V is TRBV28 and J is TRBJ2-7; D call uncertain. Trimming pared 3 bases from V and 2 bases from J, leaving 8 bases between. The CDR3 covers 13 residues. Germline CDR1 and CDR2: MDHEN and SYDVKM. The CDR3 spells CASSLAVTYEQYF. CDR3 DNA sequence: TGTGCCAGCAGTTTGGCAGTAACCTACGAGCAGTACTTC.

This clone has just one count. V usage is TRBV18 and J usage is TRBJ2-5, with no clear D. The germline V gene has CDR1 KGHSH and CDR2 LQKENI. The germline V and J ends were trimmed by 2 bases and 8 bases, with 9 bases remaining between them. This CDR3 has 12 amino acids. The CDR3: CASSPRERTQYF. CDR3 DNA: TGTGCCAGCTCACCAAGGGAAAGAACCCAGTACTTC.

This chain joins TRBV7-8 and TRBJ2-2, with unresolved D. The CDR3 totals 12 residues. Germline V lookup: CDR1 SGHVS, CDR2 FQNEAQ. V lost 3 bases and J lost 3, with 2 bases in between. The CDR3 here is CASSFYTGELFF. CDR3 nucleotide sequence: TGTGCCAGCAGCTTCTACACCGGGGAGCTGTTTTTT.

V and J are TRBV5-1 and TRBJ2-7; 11 nucleotides line up with TRBD2. The CDR3 is 16 amino acids. Germline V lookup: CDR1 SGHRS, CDR2 YFSETQ. V gave up 1 base and J gave up 4 bases; unmatched junction bases: 7. CDR3 in amino acids: CASSLTPTSGIYEQYF. The CDR3 DNA reads as TGCGCCAGCAGCTTGACCCCGACTAGCGGGATTTACGAGCAGTACTTC.

This sequence joins TRBV11-3 and TRBJ1-5; possible D gene TRBD1, 6 bases. V dropped 0 bases and J dropped 0 bases, with 15 bases sitting between them. Germline-derived CDR1 and CDR2 are SGHNT and YENEEA. This CDR3 has 18 residues. CDR3 sequence: CASSLDARGPYSNQPQHF. Written as DNA, the CDR3 is TGTGCCAGCAGCTTAGATGCCAGGGGCCCGTATAGCAATCAGCCCCAGCATTTT.

The chain couples TRBV5-5 to TRBJ1-1; D ambiguous. Germline V gene data show CDR1 as SGHKS and CDR2 as YYEKEE (reference sequence). V shed 4 bases and J shed 4 bases, with 5 bases lying between them. There are 11 residues in the CDR3. The DNA for the CDR3 is TGTGCCAGCAGCGTCAGCACTGAAGCTTTCTTT. Protein: CASSVSTEAFF.

CDR3 DNA: TGTGCCAGCTCACCACTCGCGGTCTTGGGAGGGGGAGAGACCCAGTACTTC. Protein sequence: CASSPLAVLGGGETQYF. The V and J genes are TRBV18 and TRBJ2-5; maybe TRBD2 (7 bases). V lost 1 base to trimming and J lost 4 bases, with 19 bases between them. Germline assignment: CDR1 KGHSH and CDR2 LQKENI. This CDR3 region has 17 residues.

This sequence joins TRBV13 and TRBJ1-1; D may be TRBD1 (6 bases). The CDR3 length is 13 residues. The ends were cut back, 5 bases at V and 2 bases at J, with 9 bases in the middle. Germline values: CDR1 PRHDT, CDR2 FYEKMQ (reference sequence). DNA for the CDR3: TGTGCCAGCAGCGCCAGGGGTAACACTGAAGCTTTCTTT. Its translation is CASSARGNTEAFF.